The 6 T cell receptor beta chains listed next were all sequenced from one sample in a study of blood T cell repertoires in COVID-19. Measured with immunoSEQ multiplex PCR; TCRdb has only the in-frame clones, and not every one. The sample lists some 150,000 clones; 65% to 90% were seen once. The source material was peripheral blood. These receptors all come from a woman between 45 and 60 years old with acute or convalescent COVID-19.

The J gene is TRBJ2-1, the V gene TRBV10-3, with 9 nucleotides matching TRBD1. The CDR3 is 15 residues long. After removal of 5 bases from V and 7 bases from J, the junction contained 9 bases not matched to a gene. CDR1 ENHRY and CDR2 SYGVKD come from the germline V gene. The CDR3 here is CAISQDRGFTNEQFF. The CDR3 DNA reads TGTGCCATCAGTCAGGACAGGGGATTCACAAATGAGCAGTTCTTC.

The CDR3, as DNA: TGTGCCAGCAAAGGACAGGGGCGCGCTTCTGGCTACACCTTC. It is translated as CASKGQGRASGYTF. The chain carries TRBV6-5 and TRBJ1-2; TRBD1 matches at 9 bases. The germline gives CDR1 MNHEY, CDR2 SVGAGI. The CDR3 has 14 amino acids. Losses at the gene ends were 7 bases for V and 7 bases for J; bases not matched to a gene: 10.

The rearrangement joins TRBV18 to TRBJ1-2; perhaps TRBD1 as D (6 bases). Germline V lookup: CDR1 KGHSH, CDR2 LQKENI. The CDR3 is made up of 15 amino acids. Trimming took off 0 bases at V and 2 bases at J, with 10 bases between the two ends. The CDR3 sequence: CASSPPLQGNYGYTF. The CDR3 DNA follows: TGTGCCAGCTCACCACCTCTACAGGGAAACTATGGCTACACCTTC. Using reference TRBV18 and TRBJ1-2 for the parts outside the CDR3, the full variable domain is NAGVMQNPRHLVRRRGQEARLRCSPMKGHSHVYWYRQLPEEGLKFMVYLQKENIIDESGMPKERFSAEFPKEGPSILRIQQVVRGDSAAYFCASSPPLQGNYGYTFGSGTRLTVV.

The chain joins TRBV7-8 to TRBJ2-7, with a possible D match to TRBD1 (5 bases). V lost 5 bases and J 4 bases, leaving 18 bases between the germline ends. There are 15 residues in the CDR3. Germline CDR1 SGHVS, CDR2 FQNEAQ. CDR3 coding DNA: TGTGCCAGCAGCGAACCGGCAGGGTGGATGTACGAGCAGTACTTC. The encoded protein is CASSEPAGWMYEQYF.

The chain employs TRBV5-5 and TRBJ1-4; D is uncertain. The CDR3 totals 15 residues. Trimming pared 7 bases from V and 0 bases from J, leaving 13 bases between. Germline V CDR1 and CDR2: SGHKS, YYEKEE (reference sequence). The CDR3 DNA follows: TGTGCCAGCCTGAGGACGGGATCAACTAATGAAAAACTGTTTTTT. This sequence encodes CASLRTGSTNEKLFF.

The V and J genes are TRBV12-3 or TRBV12-4 and TRBJ1-2, with D hard to call. CDR3 length: 11 amino acids. Trimming shortened V by 2 bases and J by 6 bases, and 4 bases separated the two germline ends. DNA for the CDR3: TGTGCCAGCAGTTTATATGATGGCTACACCTTC. It translates to CASSLYDGYTF.